This T cell receptor beta chain was identified during a study of molecular identifiers for immune sequencing clone quantification. Naive CD8 T cell sorting was performed on the CD8+CD4-CCR7+CD45RA+ phenotype. This CDR3 has 18 amino acids. Germline-derived CDR1 and CDR2 are SGHVS and FNYEAQ. V lost 0 bases and J 0 bases, leaving 12 bases between the germline ends. TCRdb fed the PCR reads into MiXCR, producing one record per CDR3 protein. Of about 500,000 distinct CDR3 sequences in the sample, 25% were seen once. The material sequenced was naive CD8+ T cells from blood, with Jurkat cell RNA spiked in. The subset here: FACS-sorted CD8+CD4-CCR7+CD45RA+ naive T cells. The chain is built from TRBV7-6 and TRBJ1-6; unclear D gene. The sequence was collected from a human donor in good health. Some libraries in this study had Jurkat cell RNA spiked in. This chain's CDR3 is CASSLAPFQSSYNSPLHF. The CDR3 DNA sequence: TGTGCCAGCAGCTTAGCCCCCTTCCAGAGCTCCTATAATTCACCCCTCCACTTT.